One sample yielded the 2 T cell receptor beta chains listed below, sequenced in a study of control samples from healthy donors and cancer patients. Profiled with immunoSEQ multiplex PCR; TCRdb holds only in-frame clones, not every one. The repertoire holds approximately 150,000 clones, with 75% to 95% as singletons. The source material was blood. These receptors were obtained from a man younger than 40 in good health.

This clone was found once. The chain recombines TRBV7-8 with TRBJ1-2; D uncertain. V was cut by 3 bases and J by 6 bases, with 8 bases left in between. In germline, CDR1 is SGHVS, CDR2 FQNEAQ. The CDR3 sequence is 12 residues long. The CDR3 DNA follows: TGTGCCAGCAGCTTCGATCTGGATGGCTACACCTTC. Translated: CASSFDLDGYTF.

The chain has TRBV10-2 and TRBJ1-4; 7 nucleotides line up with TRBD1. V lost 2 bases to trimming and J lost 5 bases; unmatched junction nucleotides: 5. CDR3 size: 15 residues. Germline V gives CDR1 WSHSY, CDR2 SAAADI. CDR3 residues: CASSEMNRGNEKLFF. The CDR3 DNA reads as TGCGCCAGCAGTGAGATGAACAGGGGCAATGAAAAACTGTTTTTT.